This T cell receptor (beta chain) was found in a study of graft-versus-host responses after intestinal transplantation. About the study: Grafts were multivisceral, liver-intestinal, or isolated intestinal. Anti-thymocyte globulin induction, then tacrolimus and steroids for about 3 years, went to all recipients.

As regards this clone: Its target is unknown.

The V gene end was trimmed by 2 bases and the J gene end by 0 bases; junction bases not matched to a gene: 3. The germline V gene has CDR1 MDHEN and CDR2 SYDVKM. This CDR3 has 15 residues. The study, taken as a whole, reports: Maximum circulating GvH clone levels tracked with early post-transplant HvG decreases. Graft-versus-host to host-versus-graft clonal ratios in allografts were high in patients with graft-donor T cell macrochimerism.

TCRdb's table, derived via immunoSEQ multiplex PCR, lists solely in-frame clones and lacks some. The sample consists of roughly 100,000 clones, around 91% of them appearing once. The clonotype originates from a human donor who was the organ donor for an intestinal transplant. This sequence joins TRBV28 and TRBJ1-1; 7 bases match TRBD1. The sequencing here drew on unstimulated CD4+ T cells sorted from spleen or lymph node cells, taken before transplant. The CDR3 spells CASSLRGLLNTEAFF. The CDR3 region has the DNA TGTGCCAGCAGTTTAAGGGGGCTTCTGAACACTGAAGCTTTCTTT.